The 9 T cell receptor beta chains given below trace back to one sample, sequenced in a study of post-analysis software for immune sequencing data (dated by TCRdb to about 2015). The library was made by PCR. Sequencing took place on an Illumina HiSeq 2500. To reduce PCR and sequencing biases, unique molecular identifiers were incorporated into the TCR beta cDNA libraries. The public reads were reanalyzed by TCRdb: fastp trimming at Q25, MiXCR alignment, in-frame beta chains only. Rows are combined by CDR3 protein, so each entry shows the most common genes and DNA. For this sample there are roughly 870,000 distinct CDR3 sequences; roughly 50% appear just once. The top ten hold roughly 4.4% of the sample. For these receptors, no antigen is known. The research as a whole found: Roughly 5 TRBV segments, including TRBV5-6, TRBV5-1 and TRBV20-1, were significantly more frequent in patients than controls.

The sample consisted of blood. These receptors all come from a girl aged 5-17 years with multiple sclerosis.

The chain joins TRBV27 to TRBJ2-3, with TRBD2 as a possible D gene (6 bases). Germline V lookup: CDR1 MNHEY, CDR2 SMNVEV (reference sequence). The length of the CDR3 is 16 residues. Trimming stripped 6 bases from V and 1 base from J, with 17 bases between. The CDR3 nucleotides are TGTGCCAGCAGCCTTCGCCGTCCTAGCGGCACAGATACGCAGTATTTT. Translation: CASSLRRPSGTDTQYF.

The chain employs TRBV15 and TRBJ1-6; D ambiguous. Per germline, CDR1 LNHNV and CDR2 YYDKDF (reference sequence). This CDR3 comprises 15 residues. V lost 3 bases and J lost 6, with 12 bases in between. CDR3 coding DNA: TGTGCCACCAGCAGGAGGACTGACGTTAATTCACCCCTCCACTTT. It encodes CATSRRTDVNSPLHF.

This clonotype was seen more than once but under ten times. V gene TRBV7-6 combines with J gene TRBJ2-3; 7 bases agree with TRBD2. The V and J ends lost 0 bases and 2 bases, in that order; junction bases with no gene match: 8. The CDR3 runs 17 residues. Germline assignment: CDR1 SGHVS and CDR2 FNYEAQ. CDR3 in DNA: TGTGCCAGCAGCTTAGCTGCTAGCGGATCATACACAGATACGCAGTATTTT. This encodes CASSLAASGSYTDTQYF.

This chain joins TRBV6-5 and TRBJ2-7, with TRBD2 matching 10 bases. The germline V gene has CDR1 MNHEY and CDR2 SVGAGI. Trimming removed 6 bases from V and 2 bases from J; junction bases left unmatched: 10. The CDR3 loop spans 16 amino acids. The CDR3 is CASRDLTSGVTYEQYF. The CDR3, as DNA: TGTGCCAGCAGGGACCTTACTAGCGGGGTCACCTACGAGCAGTACTTC.

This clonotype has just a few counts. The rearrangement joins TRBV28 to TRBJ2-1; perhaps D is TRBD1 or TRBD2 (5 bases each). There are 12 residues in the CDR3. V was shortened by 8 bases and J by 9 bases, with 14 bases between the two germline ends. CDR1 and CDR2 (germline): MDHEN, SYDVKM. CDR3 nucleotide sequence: TGTGCCAGCGTGGGGGAGACCAGTGAGCAGTTCTTC. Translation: CASVGETSEQFF. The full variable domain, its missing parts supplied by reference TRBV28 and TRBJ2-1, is DVKVTQSSRYLVKRTGEKVFLECVQDMDHENMFWYRQDPGLGLRLIYFSYDVKMKEKGDIPEGYSVSREKKERFSLILESASTNQTSMYLCASVGETSEQFFGPGTRLTVL.

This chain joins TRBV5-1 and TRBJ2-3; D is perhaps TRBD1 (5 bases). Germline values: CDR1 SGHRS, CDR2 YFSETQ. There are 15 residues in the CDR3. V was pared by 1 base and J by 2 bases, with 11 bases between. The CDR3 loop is CASSLLSDNTDTQYF. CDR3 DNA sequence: TGCGCCAGCAGCTTGCTCTCGGACAACACAGATACGCAGTATTTT.

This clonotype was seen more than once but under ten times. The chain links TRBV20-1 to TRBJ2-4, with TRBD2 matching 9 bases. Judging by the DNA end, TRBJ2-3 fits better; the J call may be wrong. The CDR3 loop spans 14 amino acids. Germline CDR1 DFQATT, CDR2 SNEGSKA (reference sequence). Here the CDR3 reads CSALAGEGTDTQYF. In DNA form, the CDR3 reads TGCAGTGCTTTAGCGGGAGAGGGCACAGATACGCAGTATTTT.

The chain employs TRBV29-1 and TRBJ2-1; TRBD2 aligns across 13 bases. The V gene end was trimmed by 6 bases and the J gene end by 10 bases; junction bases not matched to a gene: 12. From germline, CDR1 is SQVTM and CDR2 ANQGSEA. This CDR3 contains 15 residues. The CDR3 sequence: CSVGSTSGRAGEQFF. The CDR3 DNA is TGCAGCGTGGGGTCCACTAGCGGGAGGGCCGGGGAGCAGTTCTTC.

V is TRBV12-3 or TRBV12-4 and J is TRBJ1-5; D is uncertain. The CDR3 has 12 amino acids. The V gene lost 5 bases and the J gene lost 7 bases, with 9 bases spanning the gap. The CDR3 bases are TGTGCCAGCAGTGGGGTTGCCCAGCCCCAGCATTTT. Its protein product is CASSGVAQPQHF.